This TCR beta chain was identified during a study of cytomegalovirus exposure and HLA in healthy donors. Whole-study context: Counted in an early data release were 75 million to 85 million unique TCRs from HLA-typed donors.

Points from the study as a whole: CMV serostatus was the only immune exposure information that was available. Fewer than 20,000 TCR beta sequences were associated with HLA alleles at 0.05 false discovery rate in a later analysis.

This PCR relied on a set of 60 Vbeta primers and 13 Jbeta primers. The protocol was immunoSEQ multiplex PCR, while the TCRdb copy is restricted to in-frame clones and leaves out a portion. The sample holds about 210,000 clones. About this clone itself: What it recognizes is unknown.

This sequence originates from a woman in her thirties in good health and CMV-seropositive. Sequences were obtained from PBMCs.

CDR3 amino acids: CASSLPERGRFQETQYF. The DNA for the CDR3 is TGTGCCAGCAGCTTACCAGAGCGGGGGCGTTTTCAAGAGACCCAGTACTTC. The V call is TRBV7-8, the J call TRBJ2-5, with TRBD2 matching 8 bases. Germline loops: CDR1 SGHVS, CDR2 FQNEAQ. The trim removed 2 bases at V and 2 bases at J, leaving 10 bases unmatched. There are 17 residues in the CDR3.